One sample yielded the 12 T cell receptor beta chains listed below, sequenced in a study of shared clonotypes between healthy human individuals. Profiling relied on immunoSEQ multiplex PCR, and the TCRdb table lists in-frame clones only, not all of them. The repertoire consists of 1.6 million or so clones, with 97% to 99% occurring once and the leading ten covering under 0.45%. What was sequenced was naive CD4+ T cells sorted from blood. Subset described: CD45RA+ positively selected. All receptors come from a man aged 25-45 years in good health.

The gene calls are TRBV6-5 and TRBJ1-4; D is uncertain. Germline V gene data show CDR1 as MNHEY and CDR2 as SVGAGI. CDR3 length: 15 residues. Trimming removed 5 bases from V and 3 bases from J, with 13 bases in between. The DNA of the CDR3 is TGTGCCAGCAGTACGGAGGGATCGGCTAATGAAAAACTGTTTTTT. Translating gives CASSTEGSANEKLFF.

The chain carries TRBV27 and TRBJ1-5, with 7 bases matching TRBD1. The germline V gene encodes CDR1 MNHEY and CDR2 SMNVEV (reference sequence). CDR3 size: 14 residues. The V and J ends lost 5 bases and 7 bases, in that order; junction bases with no gene match: 8. The CDR3 DNA follows: TGTGCCAGCAGTCAGCGGGACAGCGTGCAGCCCCAGCATTTT. Protein: CASSQRDSVQPQHF.

The chain recombines TRBV7-2 with TRBJ2-7; 7 bases are shared with TRBD2. CDR3 length: 17 amino acids. V was clipped by 4 bases and J by 2 bases; unmatched bases: 14. Looked up from germline, CDR1 is SGHTA and CDR2 is FQGNSA. The CDR3, as DNA: TGTGCCAGCAGCTCCCCAGTTCACGGGAGGACAACCTACGAGCAGTACTTC. Amino acid sequence: CASSSPVHGRTTYEQYF.

The chain joins TRBV7-8 to TRBJ2-1; tentative D call: TRBD1 (5 bases). Germline V lookup: CDR1 SGHVS, CDR2 FQNEAQ. The CDR3 is 15 amino acids. V lost 0 bases and J 0 bases, leaving 6 bases between the germline ends. CDR3 residues: CASSLAGLSYNEQFF. The CDR3 region has the DNA TGTGCCAGCAGCTTAGCGGGGCTCTCCTACAATGAGCAGTTCTTC. Full variable domain (remainder filled in from reference TRBV7-8 and TRBJ2-1): GAGVSQSPRYKVAKRGQDVALRCDPISGHVSLFWYQQALGQGPEFLTYFQNEAQLDKSGLPSDRFFAERPEGSVSTLKIQRTQQEDSAVYLCASSLAGLSYNEQFFGPGTRLTVL.

The chain joins TRBV29-1 to TRBJ1-5, with D possibly TRBD1 on 6 matching bases. Looked up from germline, CDR1 is SQVTM and CDR2 is ANQGSEA. The CDR3 contains 15 residues. Trimming took 4 bases from V and 0 from J, leaving 13 bases between them. CDR3 nucleotides: TGCAGCGTTGCTTCAGGGGCCGGTAGCAATCAGCCCCAGCATTTT. Translating it yields CSVASGAGSNQPQHF.

The sample holds one count of this clone. Other DNA sequences in the sample encode the same CDR3. V is TRBV5-1 and J is TRBJ2-1; 12 bases agree with TRBD2. J was trimmed by 5 bases and V by 4 bases; bases with no gene match: 7. The CDR3 is 16 residues long. Per the germline V gene, CDR1 is SGHRS and CDR2 is YFSETQ. CDR3 sequence (DNA): TGCGCCAGCAGCCTCATACTAGCGGGGGGAGACAATGAGCAGTTCTTC. It yields the protein CASSLILAGGDNEQFF.

The chain uses TRBV7-9 and TRBJ1-4, with TRBD1 matching 8 bases. This CDR3 comprises 13 residues. Germline V CDR1 and CDR2: SEHNR, FQNEAQ (reference sequence). After removal of 10 bases from V and 3 bases from J, the junction contained 4 bases not matched to a gene. CDR3 in amino acids: CATRTGPNEKLFF. CDR3 nucleotides: TGTGCCACCCGGACAGGGCCTAATGAAAAACTGTTTTTT.

This clone was detected only once. V and J are TRBV5-1 and TRBJ1-5; D call uncertain. The CDR3 loop spans 13 amino acids. Deletions cut 0 bases from V and 4 bases from J, with 5 bases between. Germline-derived CDR1 and CDR2 are SGHRS and YFSETQ. CDR3 in amino acids: CASSLDKNQPQHF. The CDR3 region has the DNA TGCGCCAGCAGCTTGGACAAAAATCAGCCCCAGCATTTT.

The gene calls are TRBV4-3 and TRBJ2-3; D is possibly TRBD1 (5 bases). The V end was cut by 1 base, the J end by 0 bases, with 14 bases between. There are 17 residues in the CDR3. Germline loops: CDR1 LGHNA, CDR2 YSLEER. The CDR3 nucleotides read TGCGCCAGCAGCCAAGCTAAGACAGAGACTAGCACAGATACGCAGTATTTT. Translated: CASSQAKTETSTDTQYF.

The chain is built from TRBV28 and TRBJ1-4, with a possible D match to TRBD1 (5 bases). This CDR3 is built from 12 residues. Per the germline V gene, CDR1 is MDHEN and CDR2 is SYDVKM. Trimming stripped 6 bases from V and 7 bases from J, with 9 bases between. CDR3 protein: CASRRGGEKLFF. CDR3 nucleotides: TGTGCCAGCAGAAGGGGAGGTGAAAAACTGTTTTTT.

DNA for the CDR3: TGTGCCAGCAGTGGCCTAGCGGGGCCGGGTGAGCAGTTCTTC. Its translation is CASSGLAGPGEQFF. The chain recombines TRBV27 with TRBJ2-1; TRBD2 aligns across 9 bases. Germline-derived CDR1 and CDR2 are MNHEY and SMNVEV (reference sequence). CDR3 length: 14 amino acids. Losses at the gene ends were 5 bases for V and 9 bases for J; bases not matched to a gene: 8.

This clone was detected only once. V gene TRBV29-1 combines with J gene TRBJ2-5, with D perhaps matching TRBD1 or TRBD2 (5 bases each). The CDR3 sequence is 13 residues long. The ends were cut back, 4 bases at V and 5 bases at J, with 14 bases in the middle. In germline, CDR1 is SQVTM, CDR2 ANQGSEA. CDR3 residues: CSVVTSGTETQYF. As DNA, the CDR3 is TGCAGCGTTGTTACTTCCGGGACGGAGACCCAGTACTTC.